These T cell receptor beta chains were read from a single sample in a study of technical replicates of blood from several donors. TCRdb keeps only in-frame clones here, not all; method: immunoSEQ multiplex PCR. There are 55,000 to 85,000 clones in the sample; around 97% occur only once, and over 0.2% lies in the top ten. Sequenced: T cells isolated from PBMCs. Source of these receptors: a human donor in good health. The CDR3 runs from the conserved cysteine through the conserved F or W. The order of the fields is J gene, CDR3 length, V gene, CDR3 protein.

J: TRBJ2-1
length: 15
V: TRBV7-9
CDR3: CASSLPGGAFNEQFF

J: TRBJ2-7
length: 15
V: TRBV7-8
CDR3: CASSPPYSPGGEQYF

J: TRBJ2-7
length: 15
V: TRBV28
CDR3: CASKTQGGGIDEQYF

J: TRBJ2-7
length: 17
V: TRBV7-7
CDR3: CASSVVLGLAVPYEQYF

J: TRBJ1-1
length: 16
V: TRBV10-3
CDR3: CAISALGTGGNTEAFF

J: TRBJ1-5
length: 12
V: TRBV9
CDR3: CASSRSNQPQHF

J: TRBJ2-3
length: 17
V: TRBV11-2
CDR3: CASSLARTSVGTDTQYF

J: TRBJ2-5
length: 14
V: TRBV7-2
CDR3: CASSLGLAGETQYF

J: TRBJ2-5
length: 11
V: TRBV2
CDR3: CASSDQETQYF

J: TRBJ2-3
length: 15
V: TRBV5-4
CDR3: CASRNPGFGADTQYF

J: TRBJ2-7
length: 15
V: TRBV11-2
CDR3: CASSLEPGRLYEQYF

J: TRBJ1-1
length: 12
V: TRBV7-8
CDR3: CASSLPGTEAFF

J: TRBJ2-1
length: 15
V: TRBV27
CDR3: CASSFRTMGYNEQFF

J: TRBJ1-2
length: 13
V: TRBV6-5
CDR3: CASTSNLYGGYTF

J: TRBJ2-7
length: 14
V: TRBV5-5
CDR3: CASSPRGVSYEQYF

J: TRBJ1-1
length: 12
V: TRBV25-1
CDR3: CASSISDTEAFF